Given below is one TCR beta chain in context. The antigen is unknown. V was trimmed by 6 bases and J by 3 bases, leaving 14 bases between them. The CDR3 sequence is 15 residues long. Per the germline V gene, CDR1 is MNHEY and CDR2 is SVGAGI. This table comes from immunoSEQ multiplex PCR, and its TCRdb copy is limited to in-frame clones, with some not included. Of fewer than 90,000 clones listed, 94% are singletons. The data are from a study of graft-versus-host responses after intestinal transplantation. Across the study: Every transplant recipient was induced with anti-thymocyte globulin, then maintained on tacrolimus and steroids for around 3 years.

The rearrangement links TRBV6-5 to TRBJ1-4, with D maybe TRBD1 (6 bases). Material: unstimulated CD4+ T cells sorted from spleen or lymph node cells, obtained before transplant. The sequence derives from a human donor who was the organ donor for an intestinal transplant. The CDR3 spells CASSWTAHSNEKLFF. The CDR3, as DNA: TGTGCCAGCAGCTGGACAGCTCATTCTAATGAAAAACTGTTTTTT.